The subject of this entry is one TCR beta chain. The data belong to a study of control samples from healthy donors and cancer patients. The germline CDR1 and CDR2 sequences are SQVTM and ANQGSEA. V shed 6 bases and J shed 4 bases, with 24 bases lying between them. The CDR3 covers 16 residues. Libraries were prepared by immunoSEQ multiplex PCR; TCRdb keeps only in-frame clonotypes and omits some of them. The sample contains roughly 130,000 clones, 88% of which appear only once. The sequence derives from a man aged 50 or older in good health. The sequencing input was blood. V is TRBV29-1 and J is TRBJ1-2; D not resolved. CDR3 loop: CSVRLGPGGWAYGYTF. CDR3 coding DNA: TGCAGCGTACGCCTCGGACCCGGAGGTTGGGCCTATGGCTACACCTTC.